Following are 11 T cell receptor beta chains from one sample sequenced in a study of molecular identifiers for immune sequencing clone quantification. A single record per CDR3 protein comes from TCRdb applying MiXCR to the PCR reads. The sample records some 320,000 distinct CDR3 sequences, around a fifth being singletons. Sequencing was done on a sample of naive CD8+ T cells from blood, with Jurkat cell RNA spiked in. This sample's subset: FACS-sorted CD8+CD4-CCR7+CD45RA+ naive T cells. Receptors originate from a human donor in good health. Some libraries in this study had Jurkat cell RNA spiked in.

Note on this clonotype: One base away lies a much larger clone, so this may be a sequencing read error. The chain carries TRBV4-1 and TRBJ1-6, with D unclear. The CDR3 spans 15 residues. Germline V CDR1 and CDR2: MGHRA, YSYEKL. The CDR3 DNA reads TGCGCCAGCAGCCTAGCCGACCCCAATAATTCACCCCCCCACTTT. It codes for CASSLADPNNSPPHF.

A remark on this clonotype: This may be a read error, as it is one base from a much larger clone. This chain connects TRBV5-1 to TRBJ2-7; D gene ambiguous. Germline CDR1 is SGHRS and CDR2 is YFSETQ. The V gene lost 4 bases and the J gene lost 1 base, with 9 bases spanning the gap. The CDR3 loop spans 13 amino acids. CDR3 sequence: CASSMPDSYEQYF. Here the CDR3 DNA reads TGCGCCAGCAGCATGCCAGATTCCTACGAGCAGTACTTC.

This clonotype was counted many times. V usage is TRBV6-6 and J usage is TRBJ2-3; 10 positions agree with TRBD2. The CDR3 contains 17 residues. V shed 1 base and J 4 bases; nucleotides not matched to a gene: 8. The V gene's germline CDR1 is MNHNY and CDR2 SVGAGI (reference sequence). The CDR3 loop reads CASSYLLAGKLADTQYF. The CDR3 region has the DNA TGTGCCAGCAGTTACTTACTAGCGGGAAAGCTTGCAGATACGCAGTATTTT.

This chain connects TRBV7-9 to TRBJ2-4; TRBD1 matches 7 bases. CDR1 and CDR2 (germline): SEHNR, FQNEAQ (reference sequence). CDR3 length equals 16 residues. Trimming at V came to 5 bases and at J to 12 bases, leaving 19 bases not matched to a gene. The CDR3: CASSLGVQGTPESQYF. CDR3 bases: TGTGCCAGCAGCCTGGGGGTACAGGGGACGCCAGAGAGTCAGTACTTC.

This clonotype was observed many times. The chain carries TRBV14 and TRBJ1-2; possible D gene TRBD1, 5 bases. CDR3 length equals 15 residues. V was cut by 3 bases and J by 4 bases, with 15 bases left in between. In germline, CDR1 is SGHDN, CDR2 FVKESK. The DNA of the CDR3 is TGTGCCAGCAGCCATGGGGCGGCTTCAGTCTATGGCTACACCTTC. It is translated as CASSHGAASVYGYTF.

This chain joins TRBV19 and TRBJ1-6, with D unclear. The V end lost 3 bases, the J end lost 10 bases, and 10 bases lay between the germline ends. CDR1 is LNHDA, CDR2 SQIVND, per germline (reference sequence). The CDR3 covers 13 residues. CDR3 loop: CASSMSAGSPLHF. The CDR3 DNA sequence: TGTGCCAGTAGTATGAGCGCGGGCTCACCCCTCCACTTT.

This clonotype was recorded at least ten times. The gene calls are TRBV20-1 and TRBJ1-3; D unresolved. V was shortened by 2 bases and J by 3 bases, with 8 bases between the two germline ends. The CDR3 loop spans 13 amino acids. CDR1 is DFQATT, CDR2 SNEGSKA, per germline (reference sequence). CDR3 region: CSARSPLGNTIYF. The CDR3 nucleotides are TGCAGTGCTAGAAGTCCCCTTGGAAACACCATATATTTT.

This clonotype was seen at least ten times. The gene calls are TRBV5-6 and TRBJ2-1; weak D call: TRBD2 (6 bases). This CDR3 is built from 15 residues. Germline CDR1 SGHDT, CDR2 YYEEEE. V lost 9 bases and J 4 bases, leaving 20 bases between the germline ends. The CDR3 sequence is CATSWLREPYNEQFF. Written as DNA, the CDR3 is TGTGCCACCTCCTGGTTGCGGGAACCTTACAATGAGCAGTTCTTC.

This clonotype occurred many times. This chain joins TRBV27 and TRBJ2-7, with TRBD1 matching over 7 bases. The V and J ends lost 2 bases and 2 bases, in that order; junction bases with no gene match: 0. The CDR3 totals 13 residues. Germline CDR1 and CDR2: MNHEY and SMNVEV (reference sequence). CDR3 sequence reads: CASSLQGAYEQYF. The CDR3 DNA sequence: TGTGCCAGCAGTTTACAGGGGGCCTACGAGCAGTACTTC.

The V gene is TRBV4-3, the J gene TRBJ2-2; tentatively, D is TRBD2 (6 bases). V shed 4 bases and J shed 4 bases, with 13 bases lying between them. Germline CDR1 is LGHNA and CDR2 is YSLEER. CDR3 size: 15 residues. Written as DNA, the CDR3 is TGCGCCAGCAGCCCGACTAGTTTGAGCACCGGGGAGCTGTTTTTT. Translated: CASSPTSLSTGELFF.

This clonotype occurred many times. The V gene is TRBV9, the J gene TRBJ2-5; D perhaps matches TRBD2 (6 bases). The V gene's germline CDR1 is SGDLS and CDR2 YYNGEE. The CDR3 sequence is 17 residues long. V dropped 0 bases and J dropped 2 bases, with 17 bases sitting between them. The CDR3, as DNA: TGTGCCAGCAGCGTAGTAGCGGTTGAGCGAAGACAAGAGACCCAGTACTTC. It translates to CASSVVAVERRQETQYF.